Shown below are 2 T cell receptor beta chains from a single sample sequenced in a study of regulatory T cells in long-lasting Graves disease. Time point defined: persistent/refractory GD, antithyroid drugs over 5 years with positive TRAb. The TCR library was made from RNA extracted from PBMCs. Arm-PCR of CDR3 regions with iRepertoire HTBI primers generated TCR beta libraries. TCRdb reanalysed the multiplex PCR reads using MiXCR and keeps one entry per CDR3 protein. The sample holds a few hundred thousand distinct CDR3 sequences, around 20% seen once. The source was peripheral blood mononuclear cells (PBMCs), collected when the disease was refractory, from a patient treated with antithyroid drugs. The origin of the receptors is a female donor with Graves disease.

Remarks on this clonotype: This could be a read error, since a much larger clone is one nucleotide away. The CDR3 protein is CASTLDRVGENLFF. In DNA form, the CDR3 reads TGTGCCAGCACCTTAGACAGGGTAGGAGAAAACCTGTTTTTT. The V call is TRBV2, the J call TRBJ1-4; TRBD1 aligns across 7 bases. The CDR3 runs to 14 residues. The germline CDR1 and CDR2 sequences are SNHLY and FYNNEI.

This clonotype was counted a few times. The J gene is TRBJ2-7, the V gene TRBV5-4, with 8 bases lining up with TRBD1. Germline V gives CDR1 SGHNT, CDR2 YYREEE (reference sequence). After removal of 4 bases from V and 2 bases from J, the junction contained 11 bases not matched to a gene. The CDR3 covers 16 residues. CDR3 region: CASSPSPGQATYEQYF. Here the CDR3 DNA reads TGTGCCAGCAGCCCGTCACCGGGACAGGCGACCTACGAGCAGTACTTC.